The rows below give T cell receptor beta chains drawn from one sample of a study of cytomegalovirus exposure and HLA in healthy donors. Clones were sequenced by immunoSEQ multiplex PCR, and TCRdb holds only the in-frame ones, with some missing. The sample shows approximately 130,000 clones, approximately 89% of them seen only once. Specimen: PBMCs. All receptors come from a woman between 25 and 40 years old in good health and CMV-seropositive. Both conserved end residues are part of each CDR3. Where a row states a size, it is once, few, many or the class of an expanded clone; other rows omit it.

v_gene	j_gene	abundance	CDR3aa
TRBV20-1	TRBJ2-7	NA	CSAPSGYEQYF
TRBV27	TRBJ2-7	few	CASSLGRGGLYEQYF
TRBV11-2	TRBJ1-5	NA	CASSLGTTYQPQHF
TRBV6-6	TRBJ2-7	few	CASSSSDRGYEQYF
TRBV19	TRBJ1-2	NA	CASSISGVCGYTF
TRBV28	TRBJ2-5	NA	CASSLVESETQYF
TRBV5-1	TRBJ1-3	few	CASSWDSGNTIYF
TRBV2	TRBJ2-7	NA	CASSPGLFPGEQYF
TRBV9	TRBJ2-5	NA	CASSVELGQEETQYF
TRBV7-9	TRBJ2-3	NA	CASSTGQLSTDTQYF
TRBV2	TRBJ2-1	NA	CASRGTGVLSYNEQFF
TRBV9	TRBJ1-2	NA	CASSPGTDYGYTF
TRBV7-9	TRBJ2-1	NA	CASSLLPDNEQFF
TRBV27	TRBJ2-5	NA	CASSQTSGTGWETQYF
TRBV6-1	TRBJ1-3	NA	CASSDPNRQGRNTIYF
TRBV29-1	TRBJ2-1	NA	CSVEEQGSYNEQFF
TRBV2	TRBJ1-1	NA	CASSAGVNTEAFF
TRBV5-1	TRBJ1-1	NA	CASSFVSGGGTSEAFF
TRBV28	TRBJ2-5	NA	CASSFLASGQETQYF
TRBV19	TRBJ1-1	NA	CASSPTALNTEAFF
TRBV14	TRBJ2-1	NA	CASSPRVTGEQFF
TRBV10-3	NA	few	CAISESNSYEQYF
TRBV20-1	TRBJ2-7	NA	CSARGPGEQYF
TRBV28	TRBJ2-7	once	CASSRRGTGVPSSYEQYF
TRBV2	TRBJ2-4	NA	CASTDRGNIQYF
TRBV4-2	TRBJ1-2	NA	CASSQGAGQLRLNYGYTF
TRBV12-2	TRBJ2-4	few	CASRPSFSPLAKNIQYF
TRBV9	TRBJ2-1	NA	CASSTTPSSTGYNEQFF
TRBV10-3	TRBJ2-7	NA	CASGGASSYEQYF
TRBV5-6	TRBJ1-1	NA	CASSWGGTEAFF
TRBV7-6	TRBJ2-7	NA	CASSRGQGGEQYF
TRBV29-1	TRBJ2-5	few	CSVEELAAQYF
TRBV5-1	TRBJ2-6	NA	CASSLVPTGANVLTF
TRBV6-5	TRBJ1-6	NA	CASSLGTGGSPLHF
TRBV10-3	TRBJ2-7	NA	CAIRGDSPLYEQYF
TRBV29-1	TRBJ2-1	NA	CSVEKLGGLSYNEQFF
TRBV5-1	TRBJ2-3	NA	CASRRRVMTPETDTQYF